These 21 T cell receptor beta chains share one sample of origin, sequenced in a study of blood T cells in healthy people across ages. A second about 6 to 12 cycle PCR used barcoded and J-beta primers. TCRdb fed the 5' RACE reads into MiXCR, producing one record per CDR3 protein. The sample has roughly 800,000 distinct CDR3 sequences, approximately 25% seen once; the top ten hold under 4%. These data were also filed under a second study, of T cells of mothers and their children.

The material sequenced was blood. The origin of the receptors is a boy aged 10-17 years in good health.

As to this clonotype: The junction differs from germline at one of its ends, possibly a read error. The genes are TRBV5-6 and TRBJ2-5, with 7 bases matching TRBD2. The germline V gene encodes CDR1 SGHDT and CDR2 YYEEEE. CDR3 length equals 11 residues. The CDR3 sequence is CASSFAGDRFF. DNA of the CDR3: TGTGCCAGCAGCTTCGCGGGAGACCGGTTCTTC.

This clonotype was seen only a few times. The chain joins TRBV18 to TRBJ2-3; 10 positions match TRBD2. Germline lookup yields CDR1 KGHSH and CDR2 LQKENI. V lost 5 bases and J lost 0; bases outside the gene matches: 5. The length of the CDR3 is 16 residues. CDR3 nucleotide sequence: TGTGCCAGCTCAAAAGGACTAGCGGCTAGCACAGATACGCAGTATTTT. This sequence encodes CASSKGLAASTDTQYF.

The V and J genes are TRBV28 and TRBJ1-4; unclear D gene. Trimming removed 10 bases from V and 8 bases from J, with 8 bases in between. CDR1 is MDHEN and CDR2 is SYDVKM in the germline V gene. This CDR3 has 10 residues. CDR3 DNA sequence: TGTGCCACCGAAGGGGAAAAACTGTTTTTT. It translates to CATEGEKLFF.

This clonotype has a handful of counts. The rearrangement links TRBV6-5 to TRBJ2-2; tentative D call: TRBD1 (5 bases). The ends were cut back, 2 bases at V and 5 bases at J, with 12 bases in the middle. This CDR3 is 15 amino acids long. Germline-derived CDR1 and CDR2 are MNHEY and SVGAGI. The CDR3 DNA sequence: TGTGCCAGCAGTTACAGGTCGGCAGGGACCGGGGAGCTGTTTTTT. This sequence encodes CASSYRSAGTGELFF.

The genes are TRBV6-6 and TRBJ2-5; perhaps TRBD2 as D (6 bases). Germline CDR1 reads MNHNY; CDR2 reads SVGAGI (reference sequence). Trimming removed 6 bases at V and 3 bases at J, with 14 bases between. The CDR3 is 14 amino acids. CDR3 nucleotides: TGTGCCAGCAGCCGGGAGCTAGCTAAAGAGACCCAGTACTTC. This sequence encodes CASSRELAKETQYF.

The chain recombines TRBV9 with TRBJ1-5; 8 positions agree with TRBD1. This CDR3 is 15 amino acids long. Germline V lookup: CDR1 SGDLS, CDR2 YYNGEE. The V gene end was trimmed by 3 bases and the J gene end by 7 bases; junction bases not matched to a gene: 9. The CDR3 here is CASSETGVGVQPQHF. The CDR3 bases are TGTGCCAGCAGCGAGACAGGGGTTGGGGTCCAGCCCCAGCATTTT.

The chain employs TRBV2 and TRBJ2-5; 9 bases are a match to TRBD2. CDR3 size: 16 residues. Trimming removed 6 bases from V and 4 bases from J; junction bases left unmatched: 12. Germline loops: CDR1 SNHLY, CDR2 FYNNEI. CDR3 loop: CASRNSGLAIPETQYF. CDR3 nucleotides: TGTGCCAGCAGGAATTCGGGACTAGCAATCCCAGAGACCCAGTACTTC.

A few counts support this clonotype. The gene calls are TRBV7-9 and TRBJ2-2, with D perhaps TRBD1 (7 bases). V lost 5 bases and J 6 bases, leaving 19 bases between the germline ends. The CDR3 totals 16 residues. The V gene's germline CDR1 is SEHNR and CDR2 FQNEAQ (reference sequence). The CDR3 region is CASSNSGGGQAGELFF. The CDR3, as DNA: TGTGCCAGCAGCAACTCAGGGGGAGGTCAGGCCGGGGAGCTGTTTTTT.

This clonotype was seen a handful of times. The V call is TRBV3-1, the J call TRBJ1-2; tentative D call: TRBD1 (6 bases). CDR1 and CDR2 (germline): LGHDT, YNNKEL (reference sequence). There are 15 residues in the CDR3. Trimming left V 4 bases short and J 6 bases short, with 18 bases between. The DNA of the CDR3 is TGTGCCAGCAGCCCACCAACCCCGACAGGTCATGGCTACACCTTC. Translation gives CASSPPTPTGHGYTF.

The rearrangement uses TRBV9 and TRBJ2-3; no clear D gene. The CDR3 runs to 16 residues. The V gene's germline CDR1 is SGDLS and CDR2 YYNGEE. V was trimmed by 3 bases and J by 4 bases, leaving 18 bases between them. In nucleotides, the CDR3 is TGTGCCAGCAGCGCCCGACCGGCCCCGGCAGCAGATACGCAGTATTTT. It codes for CASSARPAPAADTQYF.

This clonotype was detected a few times. The chain joins TRBV12-3 or TRBV12-4 to TRBJ1-4; D is perhaps TRBD1 (5 bases). The V gene lost 5 bases and the J gene lost 8 bases, with 15 bases spanning the gap. CDR3 length: 14 residues. Here the CDR3 DNA reads TGTGCCAGCAGTCGGGAGGCAGGGCCGGAAAAACTGTTTTTT. Protein product: CASSREAGPEKLFF.

The chain links TRBV29-1 to TRBJ2-1; D gene uncertain. V lost 3 bases to trimming and J lost 0 bases, with 9 bases between them. This CDR3 contains 14 residues. The germline CDR1 and CDR2 sequences are SQVTM and ANQGSEA. The CDR3 is CSVDPGHSYNEQFF. The CDR3 DNA sequence: TGCAGCGTTGATCCCGGTCACTCCTACAATGAGCAGTTCTTC.

The V call is TRBV7-8, the J call TRBJ2-3; 10 bases align to TRBD1. The CDR3 is made up of 18 amino acids. Germline trimming cut 1 base from V and 3 bases from J; bases unmatched to any gene: 10. Germline CDR1 SGHVS, CDR2 FQNEAQ. The CDR3 DNA follows: TGTGCCAGCAGCTTAGGGAGGACAGGGGGGAGTGGAACAGATACGCAGTATTTT. This sequence encodes CASSLGRTGGSGTDTQYF.

This clonotype was recorded a few times. The rearrangement links TRBV20-1 to TRBJ2-5; 9 bases align to TRBD1. CDR1 is DFQATT, CDR2 SNEGSKA, per germline (reference sequence). The J segment lost 2 bases and the V segment lost 0 bases, leaving 4 bases of the junction unmatched. The CDR3 is made up of 15 amino acids. CDR3 sequence reads: CSARDPGQGQETQYF. For the CDR3, the DNA is TGCAGTGCTAGAGACCCCGGACAGGGGCAAGAGACCCAGTACTTC.

This clonotype showed up just a few times. The rearrangement joins TRBV7-9 to TRBJ1-4; 7 bases fit TRBD1. Germline V lookup: CDR1 SEHNR, CDR2 FQNEAQ (reference sequence). This CDR3 contains 16 residues. The trim removed 5 bases at V and 6 bases at J, leaving 12 bases unmatched. This CDR3 reads CASSATWTGRDEKLFF. In DNA, the CDR3 is TGTGCCAGCAGCGCGACATGGACAGGCCGGGATGAAAAACTGTTTTTT. The full variable domain, its missing parts supplied by reference TRBV7-9 and TRBJ1-4, is DTGVSQNPRHKITKRGQNVTFRCDPISEHNRLYWYRQTLGQGPEFLTYFQNEAQLEKSRLLSDRFSAERPKGSFSTLEIQRTEQGDSAMYLCASSATWTGRDEKLFFGSGTQLSVL.

The chain has TRBV2 and TRBJ2-2, with TRBD1 identical over 7 bases. Germline-derived CDR1 and CDR2 are SNHLY and FYNNEI. There are 15 residues in the CDR3. With 6 bases clipped from V and 5 bases from J, the junction kept 9 bases outside the gene matches. The CDR3 sequence: CASSTDRERTGELFF. CDR3 nucleotides: TGTGCCAGCAGCACCGACAGGGAACGAACCGGGGAGCTGTTTTTT.

This clonotype has only a few counts. The chain joins TRBV15 to TRBJ2-5, with TRBD1 as a possible D gene (5 bases). CDR1 LNHNV and CDR2 YYDKDF come from the germline V gene (reference sequence). CDR3 length: 15 amino acids. V was pared by 0 bases and J by 5 bases, with 13 bases between. CDR3 DNA sequence: TGTGCCACCAGCAGAGATGAAGGGGCAGGGGAGACCCAGTACTTC. This codes for CATSRDEGAGETQYF. Combining the CDR3 with reference TRBV15 and TRBJ2-5 gives the whole variable domain DAMVIQNPRYQVTQFGKPVTLSCSQTLNHNVMYWYQQKSSQAPKLLFHYYDKDFNNEADTPDNFQSRRPNTSFCFLDIRSPGLGDTAMYLCATSRDEGAGETQYFGPGTRLLVL.

This chain joins TRBV7-2 and TRBJ2-5, with D perhaps matching TRBD1 or TRBD2 (5 bases each). The germline gives CDR1 SGHTA, CDR2 FQGNSA. V shed 5 bases and J shed 4 bases, with 17 bases lying between them. The CDR3 loop spans 15 amino acids. CDR3 protein: CASSRDVGRTETQYF. The CDR3 DNA follows: TGTGCCAGCAGCCGGGACGTGGGTAGAACAGAGACCCAGTACTTC.

This clonotype has just a few counts. V is TRBV28 and J is TRBJ2-3; 9 bases line up with TRBD2. The CDR3 spans 15 residues. Germline trimming cut 1 base from V and 4 bases from J; bases unmatched to any gene: 3. The germline CDR1 and CDR2 sequences are MDHEN and SYDVKM. The CDR3 DNA reads as TGTGCCAGCAGTTTATCGGCGGGGGGGGCAGATACGCAGTATTTT. Translated: CASSLSAGGADTQYF.

This clonotype was counted between two and nine times. The chain uses TRBV9 and TRBJ1-5; TRBD1 agrees at 8 bases. V gave up 2 bases and J gave up 1 base; unmatched junction bases: 2. The CDR3 consists of 15 residues. The germline V gene has CDR1 SGDLS and CDR2 YYNGEE. CDR3 loop: CASSVRDRSNQPQHF. The CDR3 region has the DNA TGTGCCAGCAGCGTGAGGGACAGGAGCAATCAGCCCCAGCATTTT.

This chain joins TRBV5-1 and TRBJ2-7; D uncertain. This CDR3 comprises 13 residues. Germline CDR1 is SGHRS and CDR2 is YFSETQ. Trimming removed 3 bases at V and 5 bases at J, with 12 bases between. CDR3 bases: TGCGCCAGCAGCTATCCGGGTTCCGACGAGCAGTACTTC. It yields the protein CASSYPGSDEQYF.